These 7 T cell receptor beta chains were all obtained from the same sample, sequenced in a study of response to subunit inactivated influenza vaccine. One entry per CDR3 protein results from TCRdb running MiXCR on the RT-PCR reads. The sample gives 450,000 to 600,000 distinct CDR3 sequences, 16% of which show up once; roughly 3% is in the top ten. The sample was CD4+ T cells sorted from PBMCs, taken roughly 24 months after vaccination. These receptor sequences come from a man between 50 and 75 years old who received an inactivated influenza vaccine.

The CDR3 here is CATSDTNQAKNIQYF. DNA for the CDR3: TGTGCCACCAGTGATACTAATCAAGCCAAAAACATTCAGTACTTC. V gene TRBV24-1 combines with J gene TRBJ2-4; D unresolved. CDR3 size: 15 residues. From germline, CDR1 is KGHDR and CDR2 SFDVKD. V was shortened by 3 bases and J by 0 bases, with 8 bases between the two germline ends.

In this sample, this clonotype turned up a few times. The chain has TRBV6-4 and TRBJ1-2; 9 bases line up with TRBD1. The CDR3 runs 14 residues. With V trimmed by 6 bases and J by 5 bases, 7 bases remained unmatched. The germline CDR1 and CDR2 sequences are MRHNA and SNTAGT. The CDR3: CASSVQQGAYGYTF. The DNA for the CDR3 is TGTGCCAGCAGCGTCCAACAGGGGGCTTATGGCTACACCTTC.

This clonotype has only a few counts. DNA for the CDR3: TGTGCCAGCTGGGGACGGATCTCTGGAAACACCATATATTTT. Translating it yields CASWGRISGNTIYF. The rearrangement links TRBV11-3 to TRBJ1-3; perhaps TRBD1 as D (5 bases). Trimming took off 8 bases at V and 0 bases at J, with 11 bases between the two ends. Germline lookup yields CDR1 SGHNT and CDR2 YENEEA. The CDR3 sequence is 14 residues long. The whole variable domain, filled in from reference TRBV11-3 and TRBJ1-3, reads EAGVVQSPRYKIIEKKQPVAFWCNPISGHNTLYWYLQNLGQGPELLIRYENEEAVDDSQLPKDRFSAERLKGVDSTLKIQPAELGDSAVYLCASWGRISGNTIYFGEGSWLTVV.

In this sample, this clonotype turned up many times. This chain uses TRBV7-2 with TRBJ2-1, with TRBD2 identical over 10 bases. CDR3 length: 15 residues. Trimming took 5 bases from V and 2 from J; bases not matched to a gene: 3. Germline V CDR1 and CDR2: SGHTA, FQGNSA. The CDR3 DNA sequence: TGTGCCAGCAGCGTTAGCGGGGGGCCCTACAATGAGCAGTTCTTC. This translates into CASSVSGGPYNEQFF.

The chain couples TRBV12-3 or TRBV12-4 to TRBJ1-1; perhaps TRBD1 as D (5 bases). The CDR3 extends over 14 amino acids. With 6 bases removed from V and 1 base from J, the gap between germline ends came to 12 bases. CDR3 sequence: CASRIQTANTEAFF. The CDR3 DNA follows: TGTGCCAGCAGGATCCAGACAGCGAACACTGAAGCTTTCTTT.

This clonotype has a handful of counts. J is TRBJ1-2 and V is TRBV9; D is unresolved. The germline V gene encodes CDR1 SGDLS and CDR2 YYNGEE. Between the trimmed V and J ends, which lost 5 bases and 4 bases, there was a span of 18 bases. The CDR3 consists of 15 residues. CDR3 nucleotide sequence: TGTGCCAGCAGACCCTACCCACAGCCATCCTATGGCTACACCTTC. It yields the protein CASRPYPQPSYGYTF. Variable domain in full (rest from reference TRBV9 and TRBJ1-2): DSGVTQTPKHLITATGQRVTLRCSPRSGDLSVYWYQQSLDQGLQFLIQYYNGEERAKGNILERFSAQQFPDLHSELNLSSLELGDSALYFCASRPYPQPSYGYTFGSGTRLTVV.

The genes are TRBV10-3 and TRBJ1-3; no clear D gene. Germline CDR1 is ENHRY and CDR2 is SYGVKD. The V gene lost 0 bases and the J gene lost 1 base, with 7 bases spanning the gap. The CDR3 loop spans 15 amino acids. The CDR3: CAISESSGSGNTIYF. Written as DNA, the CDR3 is TGTGCCATCAGTGAGTCGTCGGGTTCTGGAAACACCATATATTTT.